This entry is about one TCR beta chain. The data were taken from a study of early T cells in non-severe SARS-CoV-2 infection. Study background: Unpaired chains resulted from sequencing bulk RNA of unsorted whole blood.

Germline trimming cut 5 bases from V and 6 bases from J; bases unmatched to any gene: 4. The CDR3 sequence is 12 residues long. Per germline, CDR1 SGHAT and CDR2 FQNNGV. Unique molecular identifiers were affixed to single, distinct cDNA molecules. TCRdb redid the calling of the 5' RACE reads with MiXCR, one entry per CDR3 protein. The table has about 60,000 distinct CDR3 sequences, roughly 12% seen once; the top ten hold 4.5% to 5.5%. The clonotype was recovered from an adult who was a healthcare worker with PCR-confirmed SARS-CoV-2 infection or an uninfected control (not recorded which). What was sequenced was whole blood. The chain is built from TRBV11-2 and TRBJ2-7, with TRBD2 matching over 7 bases. In DNA, the CDR3 is TGTGCCAGCAGCGGGAGGGCGATCGAGCAGTACTTC. It specifies CASSGRAIEQYF.